A single T cell receptor (beta chain) is shown here with its context. What it binds is not known. TCRdb's copy holds only in-frame clones and misses some; the assay was immunoSEQ multiplex PCR. The sample has under 130,000 clones; approximately 93% are singletons. This entry belongs to a study of graft-versus-host responses after intestinal transplantation. Germline CDR1 MNHEY, CDR2 SVGAGI. V shed 4 bases, J shed 13 bases, and the junction held 10 bases outside the gene matches. The CDR3 is made up of 13 amino acids. J is TRBJ2-3 and V is TRBV6-5; 8 nucleotides match TRBD1. Material: unstimulated CD8+ T cells sorted from spleen or lymph node cells, obtained before intestinal transplant. This TCR was recovered from a human donor who received an intestinal transplant. Here the CDR3 DNA reads TGTGCCAGCAGTTCCACCGGGACAGGAGAGGAGTATTTT. Residues: CASSSTGTGEEYF.